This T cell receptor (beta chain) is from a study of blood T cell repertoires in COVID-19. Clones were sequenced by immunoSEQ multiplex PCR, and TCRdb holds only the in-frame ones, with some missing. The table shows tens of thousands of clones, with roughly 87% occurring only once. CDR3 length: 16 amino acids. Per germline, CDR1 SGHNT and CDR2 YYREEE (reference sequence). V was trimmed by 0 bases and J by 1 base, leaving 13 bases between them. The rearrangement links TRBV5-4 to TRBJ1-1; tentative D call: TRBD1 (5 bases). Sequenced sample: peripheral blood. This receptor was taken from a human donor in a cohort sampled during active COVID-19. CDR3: CASSLGGGSKNTEAFF. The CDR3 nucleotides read TGTGCCAGCAGCTTGGGGGGGGGTTCGAAGAACACTGAAGCTTTCTTT. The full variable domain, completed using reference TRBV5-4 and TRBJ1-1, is ETGVTQSPTHLIKTRGQQVTLRCSSQSGHNTVSWYQQALGQGPQFIFQYYREEENGRGNFPPRFSGLQFPNYSSELNVNALELDDSALYLCASSLGGGSKNTEAFFGQGTRLTVV.